The present TCR beta chain was sequenced within a study of shared clonotypes between healthy human individuals. Naive CD8 populations comprised CD45RO-negative cells positively selected for CCR7, excluding terminally differentiated effector memory CD45RA+ cells. Assay: immunoSEQ multiplex PCR; the TCRdb copy retains only in-frame clones and omits some. The sample lists 1.5 million to 2.5 million clones, roughly 95% occurring once. The CDR3 length is 15 residues. V lost 6 bases, J lost 6 bases, and 9 bases stayed unmatched. Germline loops: CDR1 MNHEY, CDR2 SVGAGI. What was sequenced was naive CD8+ T cells sorted from blood. The J gene is TRBJ2-2, the V gene TRBV6-5; 8 bases are a match to TRBD1. This receptor was obtained from a man younger than 30 in good health. This CDR3 reads CASREWTGFAGELFF. CDR3 bases: TGTGCCAGCAGAGAGTGGACAGGGTTTGCCGGGGAGCTGTTTTTT.